This T cell receptor beta chain was captured by sequencing in a study of CD8 T cells in Susac syndrome. Study information: Clinically active disease was present in 5 or 6 of the sequenced Susac syndrome patients. Roughly eight of these patients were in remission.

V lost 6 bases, J lost 10 bases, and 7 bases stayed unmatched. Germline V gives CDR1 MRHNA, CDR2 SNTAGT. CDR3 length equals 15 residues. Reverse transcription of about 0.45 to 1 ug RNA used random hexamers. Multiplex PCR with immunoSEQ amplified the TCR beta CDR3 across 54 Vbeta and 13 Jbeta. TCRdb itself ran the immunoSEQ multiplex PCR reads through MiXCR, one entry per CDR3 protein. The table includes about 130,000 distinct CDR3 sequences, 90% to 95% detected once. This receptor was identified in a human donor with Susac syndrome. The chain links TRBV6-4 to TRBJ2-1; 15 bases are shared with TRBD2. Material for sequencing was CD8+ T cells from PBMCs. CDR3 in DNA: TGTGCCAGCAGCGACGACGGACTAGCGGGGGGGGAGCAGTTCTTC. It codes for CASSDDGLAGGEQFF.